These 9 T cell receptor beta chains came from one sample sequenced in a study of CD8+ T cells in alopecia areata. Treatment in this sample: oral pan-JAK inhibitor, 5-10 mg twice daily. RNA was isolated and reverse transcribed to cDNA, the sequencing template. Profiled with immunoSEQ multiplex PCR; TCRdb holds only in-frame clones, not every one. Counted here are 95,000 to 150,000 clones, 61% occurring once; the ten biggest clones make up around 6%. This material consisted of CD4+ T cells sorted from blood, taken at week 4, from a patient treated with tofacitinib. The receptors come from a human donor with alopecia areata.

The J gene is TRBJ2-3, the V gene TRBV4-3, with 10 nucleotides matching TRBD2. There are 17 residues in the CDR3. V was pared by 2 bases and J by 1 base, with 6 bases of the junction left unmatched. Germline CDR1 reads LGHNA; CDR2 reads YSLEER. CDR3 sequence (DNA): TGCGCCAGCAGCCAAATTAGCGGGGGGCAGGGCACAGATACGCAGTATTTT. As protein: CASSQISGGQGTDTQYF.

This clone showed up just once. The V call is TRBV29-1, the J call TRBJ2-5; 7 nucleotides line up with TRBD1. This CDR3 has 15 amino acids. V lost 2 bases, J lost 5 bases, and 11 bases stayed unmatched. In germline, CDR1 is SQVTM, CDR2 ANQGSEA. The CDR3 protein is CSVEKGRGRLETQYF. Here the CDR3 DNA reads TGCAGCGTTGAAAAGGGCAGGGGGAGACTCGAGACCCAGTACTTC.

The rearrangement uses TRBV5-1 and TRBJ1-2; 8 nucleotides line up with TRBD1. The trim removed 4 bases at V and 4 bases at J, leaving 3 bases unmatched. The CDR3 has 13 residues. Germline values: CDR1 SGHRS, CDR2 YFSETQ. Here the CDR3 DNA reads TGCGCCAGCAGCCCGGGGACAGGCTATGGCTACACCTTC. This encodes CASSPGTGYGYTF.

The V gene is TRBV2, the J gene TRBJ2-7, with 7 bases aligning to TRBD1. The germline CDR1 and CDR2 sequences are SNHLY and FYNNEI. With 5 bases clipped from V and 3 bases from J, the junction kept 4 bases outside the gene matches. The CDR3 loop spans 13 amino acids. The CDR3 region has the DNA TGTGCCAGCAGTAGACAGGGTGGCTACGAGCAGTACTTC. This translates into CASSRQGGYEQYF.

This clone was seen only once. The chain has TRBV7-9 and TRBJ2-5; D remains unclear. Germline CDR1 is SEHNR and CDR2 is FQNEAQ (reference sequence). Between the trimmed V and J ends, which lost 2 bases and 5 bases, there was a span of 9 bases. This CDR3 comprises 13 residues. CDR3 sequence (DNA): TGTGCCAGCAGCTTATGGGCGGACGAGACCCAGTACTTC. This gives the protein CASSLWADETQYF.

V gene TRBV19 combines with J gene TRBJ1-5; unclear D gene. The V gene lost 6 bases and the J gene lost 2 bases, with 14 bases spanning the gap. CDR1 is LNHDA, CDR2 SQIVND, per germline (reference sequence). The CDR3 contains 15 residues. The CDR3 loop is CASRPGRRGNQPQHF. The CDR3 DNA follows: TGTGCCAGTAGACCAGGACGGAGGGGCAATCAGCCCCAGCATTTT. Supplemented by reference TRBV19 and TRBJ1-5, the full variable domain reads DGGITQSPKYLFRKEGQNVTLSCEQNLNHDAMYWYRQDPGQGLRLIYYSQIVNDFQKGDIAEGYSVSREKKESFPLTVTSAQKNPTAFYLCASRPGRRGNQPQHFGDGTRLSIL.

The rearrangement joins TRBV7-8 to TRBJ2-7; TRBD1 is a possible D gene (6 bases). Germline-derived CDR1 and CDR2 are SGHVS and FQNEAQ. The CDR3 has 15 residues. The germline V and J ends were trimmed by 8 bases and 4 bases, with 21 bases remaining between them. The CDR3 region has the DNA TGTGCCAGCGCGAGGGGGACCCGACCCGAATACGAGCAGTACTTC. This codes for CASARGTRPEYEQYF.

CDR3 amino acids: CASSIAGRQTGYTF. The CDR3 DNA follows: TGTGCCAGTAGTATAGCCGGACGTCAGACGGGCTACACCTTC. This chain uses TRBV19 with TRBJ1-2, with no clear D. CDR1 and CDR2 (germline): LNHDA, SQIVND (reference sequence). Deletions cut 1 base from V and 8 bases from J, with 14 bases between. This CDR3 has 14 residues.

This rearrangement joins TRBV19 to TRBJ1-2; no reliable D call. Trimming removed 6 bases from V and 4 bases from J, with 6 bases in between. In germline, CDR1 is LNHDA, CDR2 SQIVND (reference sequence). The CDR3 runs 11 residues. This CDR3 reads CASRRAYGYTF. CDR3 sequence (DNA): TGTGCCAGTAGACGGGCCTATGGCTACACCTTC.